This T cell receptor (beta chain) was identified during a study of glioma-infiltrating T cells after dendritic cell vaccination. Fresh-frozen tumor tissue and more than two years of survival data were available for all. Generated by immunoSEQ multiplex PCR, the TCRdb table keeps only in-frame clones and is missing some. The sample records about 49,000 clones, 85% being singletons. General study points: Few patients contributed both blood and tumor specimens. Higher TCR clonality did not directly relate to longer survival.

The CDR3 totals 14 residues. The V and J ends lost 0 bases and 6 bases respectively, with 8 bases between them. In germline, CDR1 is KGHSH, CDR2 LQKENI. This clone was counted a few times. What it recognizes is unknown. This sequence joins TRBV18 and TRBJ2-2; D remains ambiguous. Material: blood, obtained before dendritic cell vaccination. This clonotype was obtained from a human donor with glioblastoma. In DNA form, the CDR3 reads TGTGCCAGCTCACCACCCTCTAGAGCCGGGGAGCTGTTTTTT. Translated: CASSPPSRAGELFF.